The present T cell receptor beta chain was sequenced within a study of OX40 agonist ivuxolimab in advanced cancers. Study-level results: Which antigen the expanded peripheral T cells recognized is unknown.

This CDR3 has 15 amino acids. CDR1 and CDR2 from the germline V gene are MGHRA and YSYEKL. The germline V and J ends were trimmed by 2 bases and 5 bases, with 13 bases remaining between them. Libraries were prepared by immunoSEQ multiplex PCR; TCRdb keeps only in-frame clonotypes and omits some of them. The data show tens of thousands of clones, about 86% seen once. If patients had autoimmune disease history or systemic immunosuppression, they were excluded. In the case of this clone: Its antigen is not known.

V gene TRBV4-1 combines with J gene TRBJ2-1; D unclear. The TCR was taken from an adult with an advanced solid tumor such as melanoma, head and neck, liver or kidney cancer. The source material was CD4+ or CD8+ T cells sorted from blood, sampled in a trial of the OX40 agonist ivuxolimab. In DNA, the CDR3 is TGCGCCAGCAGCCAATACCATTCTGGAAACAATGAGCAGTTCTTC. It specifies CASSQYHSGNNEQFF.